This entry is about one T cell receptor (beta chain). Original processing notes: Nucleated cell number was recorded as an estimate derived from reference gene primer amplification. The assay was immunoSEQ multiplex PCR, and TCRdb's table has in-frame clones only and misses some. V and J calls and clone size are those listed in that table; D and trimming were worked out from the DNA. This table has about 240,000 clones, roughly 80% appearing once. The sample is drawn from a study of blood T cell repertoires in COVID-19. The V segment lost 0 bases and the J segment 8 bases; nucleotides outside the gene matches: 0. Germline V gene data show CDR1 as MNHNY and CDR2 as SVGAGI (reference sequence). The CDR3 covers 15 residues.

The sequencing sample was made of peripheral blood. This sequence joins TRBV6-6 and TRBJ1-6; 11 nucleotides agree with TRBD1. The clonotype comes from a woman aged 80 or over with acute or convalescent COVID-19. This chain's CDR3 is CASSYSGQGDSPLHF. CDR3 sequence (DNA): TGTGCCAGCAGTTACTCGGGACAGGGGGATTCACCCCTCCACTTT.